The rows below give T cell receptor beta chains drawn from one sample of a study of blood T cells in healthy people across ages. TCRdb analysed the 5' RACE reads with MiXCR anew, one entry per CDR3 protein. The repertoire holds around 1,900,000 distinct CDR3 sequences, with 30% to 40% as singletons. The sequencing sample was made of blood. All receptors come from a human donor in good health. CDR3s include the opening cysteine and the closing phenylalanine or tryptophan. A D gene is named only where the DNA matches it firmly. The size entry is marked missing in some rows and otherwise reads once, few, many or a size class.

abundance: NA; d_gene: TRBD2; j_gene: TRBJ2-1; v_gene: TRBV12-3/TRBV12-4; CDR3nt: TGTGCCAGCAGTTCCCTCCTAGCGGGGGGGCTAAATGAGCAGTTCTTC; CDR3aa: CASSSLLAGGLNEQFF
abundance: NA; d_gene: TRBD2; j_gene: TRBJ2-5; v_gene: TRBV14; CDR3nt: TGTGCCAGCAGCCAAGATCGACTAGCCGAGCGGGAGACCCAGTACTTC; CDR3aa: CASSQDRLAERETQYF
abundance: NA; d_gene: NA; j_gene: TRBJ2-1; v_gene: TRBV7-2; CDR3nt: TGTGCCAGCAGCTTAGCCACACCATACTCCTACAATGAGCAGTTCTTC; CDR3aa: CASSLATPYSYNEQFF
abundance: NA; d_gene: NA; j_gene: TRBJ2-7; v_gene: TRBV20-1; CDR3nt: TGCAGTGCTAGGAGGACTCAAAGCTCCTACGAGCAGTACTTC; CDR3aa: CSARRTQSSYEQYF
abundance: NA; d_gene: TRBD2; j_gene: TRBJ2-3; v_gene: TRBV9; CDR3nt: TGTGCCAGCAGCAATCCCGGGACTAGCGGGGCCTCCCCAGATACGCAGTATTTT; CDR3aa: CASSNPGTSGASPDTQYF
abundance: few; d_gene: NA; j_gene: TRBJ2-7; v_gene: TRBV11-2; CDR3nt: TGTGCCAGCAGCTTAGTCGACCTGCCCTACGAGCAGTACTTC; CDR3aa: CASSLVDLPYEQYF
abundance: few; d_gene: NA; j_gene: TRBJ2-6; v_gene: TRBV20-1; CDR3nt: TGCAGTGCTAGAATGGGTTCAGGGGCCAACGTCCTGACTTTC; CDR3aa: CSARMGSGANVLTF
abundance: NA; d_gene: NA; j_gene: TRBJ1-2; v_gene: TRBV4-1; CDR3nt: TGCGCCAGCAGCCAAGATCGTGGGCTCGCTCAACTTGTGGGAGGCTACACCTTC; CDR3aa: CASSQDRGLAQLVGGYTF
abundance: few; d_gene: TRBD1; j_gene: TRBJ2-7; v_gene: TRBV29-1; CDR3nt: TGCAGCGTTGAGGCGACAGGGTACCAGCAGTACTTC; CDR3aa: CSVEATGYQQYF
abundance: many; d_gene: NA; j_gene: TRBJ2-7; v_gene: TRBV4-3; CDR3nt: TGCGCCAGCAGAGAAGGACATTTGAGCTCCTACGAGCAGTACTTC; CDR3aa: CASREGHLSSYEQYF
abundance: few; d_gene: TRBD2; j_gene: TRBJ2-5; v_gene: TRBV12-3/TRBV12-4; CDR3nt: TGTGCCAGCAGTTTCGGGCGGGGGGGCCTGGAGACCCAGTACTTC; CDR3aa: CASSFGRGGLETQYF
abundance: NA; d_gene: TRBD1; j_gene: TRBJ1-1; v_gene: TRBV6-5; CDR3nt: TGTGCCAGCAACAATTACAGGGGAGACACTGAAGCTTTCTTT; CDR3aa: CASNNYRGDTEAFF
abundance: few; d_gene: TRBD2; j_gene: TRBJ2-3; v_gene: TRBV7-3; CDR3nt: TGTGCCAGCAGCCAAACTAGCGAGGGTACGCAGTATTTT; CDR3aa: CASSQTSEGTQYF
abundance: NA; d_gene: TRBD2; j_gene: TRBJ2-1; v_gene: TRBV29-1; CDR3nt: TGCAGCGTTGACGGACTAGAGGGGAATGAGCAGTTCTTC; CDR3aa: CSVDGLEGNEQFF
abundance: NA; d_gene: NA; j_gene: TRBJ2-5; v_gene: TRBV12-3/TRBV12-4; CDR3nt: TGTGCCAGCAGTCCTACAAGGTACCAAGAGACCCAGTACTTC; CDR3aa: CASSPTRYQETQYF
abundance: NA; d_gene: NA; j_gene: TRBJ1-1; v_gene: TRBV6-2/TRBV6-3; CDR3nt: TGTGCCAGCAAGAGGATGGGCACTGAAGCTTTCTTT; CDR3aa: CASKRMGTEAFF
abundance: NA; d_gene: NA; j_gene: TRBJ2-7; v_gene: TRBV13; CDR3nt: TGTGCCAACAACTCCCGGCGGGAAGGGCGATACGAGCAGTACTTC; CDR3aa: CANNSRREGRYEQYF
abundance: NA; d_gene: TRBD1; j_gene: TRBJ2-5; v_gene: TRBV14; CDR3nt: TGTGCCAGCAGAAACAGGGGCCCCCAAGAGACCCAGTACTTC; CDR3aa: CASRNRGPQETQYF
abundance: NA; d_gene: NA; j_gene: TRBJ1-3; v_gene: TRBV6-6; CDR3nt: TGTGCCAGCAGTTTATCAGGGGACTCTGGAAACACCATATATTTT; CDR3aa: CASSLSGDSGNTIYF
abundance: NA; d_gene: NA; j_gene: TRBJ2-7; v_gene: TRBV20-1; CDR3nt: TGCAGTGTCACGACGACGGCAAATCCCTACGAGCAGTACTTC; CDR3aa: CSVTTTANPYEQYF
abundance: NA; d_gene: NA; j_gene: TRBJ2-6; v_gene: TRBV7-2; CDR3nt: TGTGCCAGCAGCTTACAAGGGCCGGGACCGACCTCTAGGGCCAACGTCCTGACTTTC; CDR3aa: CASSLQGPGPTSRANVLTF
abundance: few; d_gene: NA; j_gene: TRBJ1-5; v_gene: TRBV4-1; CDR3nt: TGCGCCAGCAGCCAAGATCACGATCAGCCCCAGCATTTT; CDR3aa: CASSQDHDQPQHF
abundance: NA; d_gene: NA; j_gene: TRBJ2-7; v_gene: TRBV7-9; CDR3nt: TGTGCCAGCAGCCACCCACTGCACTACGAGCAGTACTTC; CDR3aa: CASSHPLHYEQYF
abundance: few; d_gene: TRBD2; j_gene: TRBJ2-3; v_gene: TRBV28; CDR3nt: TGTGCCAGCAGTACCCTAGCGGGAGAAGATACGCAGTATTTT; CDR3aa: CASSTLAGEDTQYF
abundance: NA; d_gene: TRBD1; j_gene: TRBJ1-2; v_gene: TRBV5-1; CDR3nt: TGCGCCAGCAGCCCCGCCAGGGACAGGGCTAGAGGCTACACCTTC; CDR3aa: CASSPARDRARGYTF
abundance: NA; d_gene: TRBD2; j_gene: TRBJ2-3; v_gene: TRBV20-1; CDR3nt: TGCAGTGCTAGTTCTCCCGCGGGGGGCCGCACAGATACGCAGTATTTT; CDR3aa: CSASSPAGGRTDTQYF
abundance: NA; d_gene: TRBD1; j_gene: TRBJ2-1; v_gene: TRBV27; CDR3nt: TGTGCCAGCAGTCGTAAGGGGGCGTGGTTCGGCCATGAGCAGTTCTTC; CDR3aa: CASSRKGAWFGHEQFF
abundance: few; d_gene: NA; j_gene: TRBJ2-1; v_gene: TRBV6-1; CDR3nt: TGTGCCAGCAGTGGCCTTAGCGGTTACAATGAGCAGTTCTTC; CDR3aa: CASSGLSGYNEQFF
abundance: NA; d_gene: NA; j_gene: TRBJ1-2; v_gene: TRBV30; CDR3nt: TGTGCCTGGATCATCTGGGGGATCCCCGGCTACACCTTC; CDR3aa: CAWIIWGIPGYTF
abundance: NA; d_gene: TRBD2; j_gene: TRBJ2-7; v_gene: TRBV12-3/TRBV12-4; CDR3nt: TGTGCCAGCACGACTAGCGTGGGAGACTACGAGCAGTACTTC; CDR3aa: CASTTSVGDYEQYF
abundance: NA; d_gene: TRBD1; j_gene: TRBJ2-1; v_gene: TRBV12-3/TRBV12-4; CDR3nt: TGTGCCAGCAGTTCCGGGACAGGGAGCGGGTACAATGAGCAGTTCTTC; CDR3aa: CASSSGTGSGYNEQFF
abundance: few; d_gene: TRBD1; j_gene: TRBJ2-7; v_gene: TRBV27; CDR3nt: TGTGCCAGCAGTCTACTCCGGGACAGGGTCCACGAGCAGTACTTC; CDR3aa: CASSLLRDRVHEQYF
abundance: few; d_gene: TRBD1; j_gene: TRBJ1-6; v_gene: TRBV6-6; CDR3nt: TGTGCCAGCAGTTACTCGGACAGGGGGCGAGATTCACCCCTCCACTTT; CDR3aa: CASSYSDRGRDSPLHF
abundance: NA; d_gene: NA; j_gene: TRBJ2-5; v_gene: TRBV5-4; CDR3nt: TGTGCCAGCAGGTCCGGGACGGACATTATGGAGCAGTACTTC; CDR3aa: CASRSGTDIMEQYF
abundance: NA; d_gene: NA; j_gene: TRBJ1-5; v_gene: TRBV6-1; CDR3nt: TGTGCCAGCAGTTTGGACTTAAGGCAGCCCCAGCATTTT; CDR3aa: CASSLDLRQPQHF
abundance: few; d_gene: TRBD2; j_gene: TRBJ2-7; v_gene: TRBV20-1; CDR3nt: TGCAGTGCTACCGGGACTAGCGGCAAGACCTACGAGCAGTACTTC; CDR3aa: CSATGTSGKTYEQYF
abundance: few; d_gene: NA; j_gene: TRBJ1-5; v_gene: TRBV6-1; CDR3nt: TGTGCCAGCAGTGAATCACAGGGTGATCAGCCCCAGCATTTT; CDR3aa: CASSESQGDQPQHF
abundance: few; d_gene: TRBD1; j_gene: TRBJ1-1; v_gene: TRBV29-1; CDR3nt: TGCAGCGGGACAGGGGGCAACACTGAAGCTTTCTTT; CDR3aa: CSGTGGNTEAFF
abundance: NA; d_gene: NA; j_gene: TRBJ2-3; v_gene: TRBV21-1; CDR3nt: TGTGCCAACCCCCTAGCGGACCAAGAGACCCAGTATTTT; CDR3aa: CANPLADQETQYF
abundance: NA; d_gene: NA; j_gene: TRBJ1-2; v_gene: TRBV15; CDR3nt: TGTGCCACCAGCAGTCGTGACCAGTTGTATGGCTACACCTTC; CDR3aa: CATSSRDQLYGYTF